This entry lists 2 T cell receptor beta chains sequenced from one sample in a study of blood T cells in healthy people across ages. The use of a sample-barcoded 5' primer and a J-beta primer mix characterized a second PCR of roughly 6 to 12 cycles. TCRdb itself ran the 5' RACE reads through MiXCR, one entry per CDR3 protein. This table has 1,500,000 or so distinct CDR3 sequences, almost 60% appearing once. The specimen sequenced was blood. These receptors originate from a man younger than 30 in good health.

The genes are TRBV4-1 and TRBJ1-2, with 9 bases that match TRBD1. This CDR3 has 14 residues. Germline lookup yields CDR1 MGHRA and CDR2 YSYEKL. J gave up 8 bases and V 0 bases, and 4 bases lay outside the gene matches. CDR3 DNA: TGCGCCAGCAGCCAAGATAACAGGGGGCACGGCTACACCTTC. Translated, it gives CASSQDNRGHGYTF.

This clonotype came up a few times. The V call is TRBV29-1, the J call TRBJ2-3; D may correspond to TRBD1 or TRBD2 (6 bases each). There are 17 residues in the CDR3. V was trimmed by 6 bases and J by 2 bases, leaving 24 bases between them. CDR1 and CDR2 (germline): SQVTM, ANQGSEA. This CDR3 is CSVARGAEGVATDTQYF. CDR3 sequence (DNA): TGCAGCGTCGCCCGAGGGGCGGAGGGGGTAGCCACAGATACGCAGTATTTT.